The entry that follows covers one T cell receptor beta chain sequence. The data are from a study of technical replicates of blood from several donors. The data were produced by immunoSEQ multiplex PCR, yet TCRdb's version contains in-frame clones alone and is incomplete. The table has under 100,000 clones, approximately 83% seen once. Germline V CDR1 and CDR2: SGHNT, YENEEA. This CDR3 contains 14 residues. The V end was cut by 7 bases, the J end by 2 bases, with 14 bases between. This TCR came from a human donor in good health. Some clones in this sample may be carry-over from other donors' samples. The chain uses TRBV11-3 and TRBJ1-1, with D maybe TRBD1 (5 bases). The specimen was PBMCs. The CDR3 bases are TGTGCCAGCAAACCCGGACACTCCAACACTGAAGCTTTCTTT. Amino acid sequence: CASKPGHSNTEAFF.